The entry that follows covers one T cell receptor beta chain sequence. What antigen it recognizes has not been identified. Per-base qualities were not stored, and no clone one base away is much larger. Participants in the prospective study were enrolled through a virtual design, were aged roughly 18 to 100 years, and lived in 24 United States geographic areas. In the prospective study, participants were assigned to cohorts based on the clinical history participants reported in a screening survey and a study questionnaire. ImmuneRACE Cohort 3 recovered participants were defined by two consecutive negative NP/OP PCR tests, healthcare professional clearance, or symptom resolution. Each participant in the prospective study had whole blood, serum and a nasopharyngeal or oropharyngeal swab collected by mobile phlebotomists. Over a roughly 2-month period, participants in the prospective study had the option of providing additional blood draws and questionnaires. Blood samples from the prospective study were shipped frozen or at room temperature prior to DNA extraction.

The germline V gene (reference sequence) sets CDR1 to SEHNR and CDR2 to FQNEAQ. The CDR3 has 17 amino acids, counting the end cysteine and phenylalanine. Only CDR3 DNA is held: 51 bases, read in frame from base 1. V ends up 6 bases short and J 1 base short, with an unmatched junction base count of 12. These data come from a study of blood T cell repertoires in COVID-19 (dated by TCRdb to 2020 to 2021). As for the study more broadly: Collaborator samples came from the United States, Italy and Spain and covered acute and convalescent phases of COVID-19. The prospective study material was composed of cDNA or gDNA derived from T cells, B-cell-depleted T cells, or PBMCs. Where available, HLA class I and class II types were obtained from metadata supplied by the sample provider rather than from assay-based typing. Deeply sampled blood TCRbeta repertoires from subjects exposed to, actively infected with, or recovered from COVID-19 were included in the dataset. The repertoires were released in a freely available public database intended as a resource for research on the immune response to SARS-CoV-2. Samples were obtained from the ongoing ImmuneRACE study (first 160 participants) and from 1,200 or so subjects provided by 6 global collaborators. Nearly every sample came with metadata listing a de-identified subject ID, COVID-19 status, age in years and sex.

The immunoSEQ Assay, a bias-controlled multiplex PCR, was used to amplify TCRbeta CDR3 regions from genomic DNA. The authors processed their data as follows. The number of nucleated cells in each sample was estimated by amplification of reference gene primers within the assay. Sequence reads were collapsed and filtered to measure the absolute abundance of every unique TCRbeta CDR3 rearrangement. Productive Simpson clonality was computed per sample as the square root of Simpson's diversity index over productive rearrangements. TCRdb took this table from immuneACCESS and kept in-frame rearrangements with V and J called. Such tables lack part of the clones; where checked against another copy, unresolved V genes explain under half of the gap, and the rest is unexplained. Clonal size and the V and J genes are those of that table, whereas D and trimming came from the DNA. The sample table shows 350,000 to 400,000 clones, and about nine tenths are seen once. Together, the top ten hold around 1.7% of the sample.

The paper's findings and limits, for the study overall: Clinical and demographic metadata were provided uncurated, with the amount varying by source and participant.

The sequence was collected from a woman aged 30 to 39 who had recovered from COVID-19. The sample was PBMCs or T cells enriched from blood (not recorded which). Recombination joined TRBV7-9 with TRBJ1-2; 9 bases in the junction line up with TRBD1. The nucleotides read TGTGCCAGCAGGGGACCAGGACAGGGGTTCTTTAACTATGGCTACACCTTC. Translated, this gives CASRGPGQGFFNYGYTF.